The rows below give T cell receptor beta chains drawn from one sample of a study of blood T cell repertoires in COVID-19. The protocol was immunoSEQ multiplex PCR, while the TCRdb copy is restricted to in-frame clones and leaves out a portion. In the table there are approximately 170,000 clones, approximately 85% of which are singletons. Sequenced material: peripheral blood. These receptors all stem from an elderly man with COVID-19, enrolled during active disease. The CDR3 runs from the conserved cysteine through the conserved F or W. The order of the fields is D gene, V gene, clone size, J gene, CDR3 DNA, CDR3 protein. D genes are given only for firm matches. Size is stated for part of the rows, as once, few or many counts, or as a class when the clone is expanded.

D: .
V: TRBV12-5
size: .
J: TRBJ1-2
DNA: TGTGCTAGTGGTTTGGAAGAGTCATCCTACTATGGCTACACCTTC
CDR3: CASGLEESSYYGYTF

D: .
V: TRBV4-2
size: .
J: TRBJ1-4
DNA: TGTGCCAGCAGCCCCGGGGGGGCGGACTTACTTAATGAAAAACTGTTTTTT
CDR3: CASSPGGADLLNEKLFF

D: .
V: TRBV10-3
size: .
J: TRBJ2-5
DNA: TGTGCCATCAGCGTGGAGGGATGGGAGACCCAGTACTTC
CDR3: CAISVEGWETQYF

D: .
V: TRBV9
size: .
J: TRBJ1-2
DNA: TGTGCCAGCAGCGTAGGTCAGTCAGTTAGCGGCTACACCTTC
CDR3: CASSVGQSVSGYTF

D: TRBD1
V: TRBV3-1/TRBV3-2
size: .
J: TRBJ1-1
DNA: TGTGCCAGCAGCGAACAGGGGGCGAGCACTGAAGCTTTCTTT
CDR3: CASSEQGASTEAFF

D: TRBD1
V: TRBV5-6
size: few
J: TRBJ2-6
DNA: TGTGCCAGCAGCCCCGGACAGGGGTACTCTGGGGCCAACGTCCTGACTTTC
CDR3: CASSPGQGYSGANVLTF

D: .
V: TRBV9
size: .
J: TRBJ2-1
DNA: TGTGCCAGCAGCGTAGAACAGGGAGCAAACTCCTACAATGAGCAGTTCTTC
CDR3: CASSVEQGANSYNEQFF

D: TRBD2
V: TRBV5-4
size: .
J: TRBJ2-5
DNA: TGTGCCAGCAGCTTGTTCCGCGGGGGGTACCAAGAGACCCAGTACTTC
CDR3: CASSLFRGGYQETQYF

D: .
V: TRBV5-4
size: .
J: TRBJ2-2
DNA: TGTGCCAGCAGCTACAGGGGGGGGAACACCGGGGAGCTGTTTTTT
CDR3: CASSYRGGNTGELFF

D: .
V: TRBV9
size: .
J: TRBJ2-5
DNA: TGTGCCAGCAGCGTAGGTCAAGGAGGGGCCCAGTACTTC
CDR3: CASSVGQGGAQYF

D: TRBD1
V: TRBV6-6
size: .
J: TRBJ2-4
DNA: TGTGCCAGCAGTTACTCATCACAGGGGGCGAACATTCAGTACTTC
CDR3: CASSYSSQGANIQYF